These T cell receptor beta chains were read from a single sample in a study of blood T cell repertoires in COVID-19. Using immunoSEQ multiplex PCR, the repertoire was profiled, and TCRdb retains in-frame clones only, with some absent. The table lists a few hundred thousand clones, more than 85% of them singletons. Sequenced sample: PBMCs or T cells enriched from blood (not recorded which). These receptor sequences come from a woman aged 55-69 years who had recovered from COVID-19. Each CDR3 is given with its conserved first and last residue. A D gene is named only where the DNA matches it firmly. The size field is filled for only some rows; it gives once, few, many or a size class.

TRBD1,TRBJ1-1,TRBV6-2/TRBV6-3,once,CASSTDRDTEAFF,TGTGCCAGCAGTACGGACAGGGACACTGAAGCTTTCTTT
-,TRBJ1-4,TRBV18,-,CASASTGNNEKLFF,TGTGCCAGCGCCTCTACAGGGAATAATGAAAAACTGTTTTTT
TRBD1,TRBJ2-1,TRBV10-1,-,CASSRDRGLGEQFF,TGCGCCAGCAGTCGAGACAGGGGGCTTGGTGAGCAGTTCTTC
-,TRBJ2-1,TRBV5-1,-,CASNFGGGAEQFF,TGCGCCAGCAACTTCGGTGGGGGGGCGGAACAGTTCTTC
-,TRBJ1-2,TRBV28,-,CASGGTHYGYTF,TGTGCCAGCGGGGGGACGCACTATGGCTACACCTTC
-,TRBJ1-1,TRBV18,-,CASSPLPGQGGAFF,TGTGCCAGCTCACCACTCCCAGGGCAGGGAGGCGCTTTCTTT
TRBD2,TRBJ2-5,TRBV3-1/TRBV3-2,-,CASSQGGSGGTQYF,TGTGCCAGCAGCCAAGGGGGTAGCGGGGGGACCCAGTACTTC
-,TRBJ1-2,TRBV6-2/TRBV6-3,-,CASSYRQLANYGYTF,TGTGCCAGCAGTTACCGACAGTTAGCTAACTATGGCTACACCTTC
TRBD2,TRBJ2-1,TRBV3-1/TRBV3-2,-,CASRIRTSGRDEQFF,TGTGCCAGCAGGATTAGGACTAGCGGGCGGGATGAGCAGTTCTTC
-,TRBJ2-5,TRBV5-1,-,CASNNGDGGQETQYF,TGCGCCAGCAATAACGGTGACGGAGGCCAAGAGACCCAGTACTTC
-,TRBJ1-1,TRBV4-1,-,CASRGTEAFF,TGCGCCAGCCGGGGCACTGAAGCTTTCTTT
-,TRBJ2-5,TRBV19,-,CASSSAETQYF,TGTGCCAGTAGTAGCGCCGAGACCCAGTACTTC
-,TRBJ1-4,TRBV25-1,few,CASSRQTNEKLFF,TGTGCCAGCAGTCGTCAGACTAATGAAAAACTGTTTTTT
-,TRBJ1-5,TRBV4-2,once,CASSLQSEDQPQHF,TGTGCCAGCAGCCTACAATCCGAGGATCAGCCCCAGCATTTT
-,TRBJ2-1,TRBV6-5,-,CASLIWSLEPGEQFF,TGTGCCAGCCTCATCTGGTCCCTAGAGCCTGGTGAGCAGTTCTTC
TRBD1,TRBJ1-2,TRBV10-3,-,CAISFTGQGAYYGYTF,TGTGCCATCAGTTTCACCGGACAGGGGGCTTACTATGGCTACACCTTC
TRBD1,TRBJ2-3,TRBV7-2,-,CASRQGSTDTQYF,TGTGCCAGCAGACAGGGGAGCACAGATACGCAGTATTTT
-,TRBJ2-5,TRBV10-3,-,CAIGQDQETQYF,TGTGCCATCGGGCAGGACCAAGAGACCCAGTACTTC